Below are 3 T cell receptor beta chains sequenced from a single sample in a study of blood T cell repertoires in COVID-19. Produced via immunoSEQ multiplex PCR; TCRdb's table is partial and in-frame only. The sample contains roughly 140,000 clones, around 90% of which appear only once. Sequencing was done on a sample of peripheral blood. Every receptor here comes from a man between 65 and 85 years old with acute or convalescent COVID-19.

The chain combines TRBV9 with TRBJ2-7; D is perhaps TRBD2 (6 bases). Germline V gives CDR1 SGDLS, CDR2 YYNGEE. Trimming removed 0 bases at V and 0 bases at J, with 13 bases between. This CDR3 region has 16 residues. The CDR3 reads CASSVDGGGTSYEQYF. The DNA for the CDR3 is TGTGCCAGCAGCGTAGATGGCGGCGGGACCTCCTACGAGCAGTACTTC.

V and J are TRBV3-1 (or the pseudogene TRBV3-2) and TRBJ2-5; 14 bases agree with TRBD2. CDR3 length: 16 amino acids. Germline V gene lookup returns CDR1 LGHDT and CDR2 YNNKEL (reference sequence). The ends lost 4 bases at V and 2 bases at J; junction bases unmatched: 3. The CDR3: CASSPRLAGGQETQYF. CDR3 nucleotides: TGTGCCAGCAGCCCTAGACTAGCGGGGGGGCAAGAGACCCAGTACTTC.

This sequence joins TRBV7-9 and TRBJ2-5; 7 bases map to TRBD2. The trim removed 5 bases at V and 5 bases at J, leaving 20 bases unmatched. Germline values: CDR1 SEHNR, CDR2 FQNEAQ (reference sequence). CDR3 size: 18 residues. The CDR3 loop is CASSALGGTAGARETQYF. CDR3 bases: TGTGCCAGCAGCGCATTGGGGGGGACTGCGGGAGCTCGGGAGACCCAGTACTTC.